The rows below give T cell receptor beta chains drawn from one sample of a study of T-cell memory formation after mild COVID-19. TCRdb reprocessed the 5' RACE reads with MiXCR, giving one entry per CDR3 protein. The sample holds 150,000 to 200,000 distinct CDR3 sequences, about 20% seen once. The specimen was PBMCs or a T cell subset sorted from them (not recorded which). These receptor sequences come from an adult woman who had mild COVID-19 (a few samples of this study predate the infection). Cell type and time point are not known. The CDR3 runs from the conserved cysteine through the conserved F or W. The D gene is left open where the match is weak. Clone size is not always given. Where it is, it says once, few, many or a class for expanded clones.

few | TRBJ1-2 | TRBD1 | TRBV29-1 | TGCAGCGTTGCCGGGGGACAGGGGCCTGGCTACACCTTC | CSVAGGQGPGYTF
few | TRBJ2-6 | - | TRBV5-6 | TGTGCCAGCAGCTTGGGAGAGCCGGCCGGGGCCAACGTCCTGACTTTC | CASSLGEPAGANVLTF
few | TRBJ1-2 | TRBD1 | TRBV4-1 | TGCGCCAGCAGCCCTGGACAGGGGGCGGACTATGGCTACACCTTC | CASSPGQGADYGYTF
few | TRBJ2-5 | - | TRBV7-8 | TGTGCCACCGCAACCAACAGCTTTACTCAAGAGACCCAGTACTTC | CATATNSFTQETQYF
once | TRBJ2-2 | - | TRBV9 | TGTGCCAGCAGCGTACCACGCGTCCCAGACACCGGGGAGCTGTTTTTT | CASSVPRVPDTGELFF
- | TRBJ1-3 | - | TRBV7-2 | TGTGCCAGCAGCTTGACAGATCTAGCAAACACCATATATTTT | CASSLTDLANTIYF
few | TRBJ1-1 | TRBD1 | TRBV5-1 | TGCGCCAGCAGCGGACAGGGCGAAGCTTTCTTT | CASSGQGEAFF
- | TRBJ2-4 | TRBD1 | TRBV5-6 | TGTGCCAGCAGCTTCCGGGACAGGGGTAACAACATTCAGTACTTC | CASSFRDRGNNIQYF
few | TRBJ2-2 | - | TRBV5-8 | TGTGCCAGCAGCATAGGACAGTACACCGGGGAGCTGTTTTTT | CASSIGQYTGELFF
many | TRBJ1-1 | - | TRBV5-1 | TGCGCCAGCAGCTTGGATGCCGCAAACACTGAAGCTTTCTTT | CASSLDAANTEAFF
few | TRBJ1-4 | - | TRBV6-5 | TGTGCCAGCAGTTACGTGGGGGGGCGAAATGAAAAACTGTTTTTT | CASSYVGGRNEKLFF
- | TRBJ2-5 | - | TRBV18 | TGTGCCAGCTCACCACCCCGATACCAAGAGACCCAGTACTTC | CASSPPRYQETQYF
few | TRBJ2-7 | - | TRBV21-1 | TGTGCCAGCAGCACCAGATCTACCGGGACAGGGGATTACGAGCAGTACTTC | CASSTRSTGTGDYEQYF
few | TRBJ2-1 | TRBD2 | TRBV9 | TGTGCCAGCAGCCACCAGAGGACTAGCGGGTACAATGAGCAGTTCTTC | CASSHQRTSGYNEQFF
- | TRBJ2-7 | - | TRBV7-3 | TGTGCCAGCAGCTTTAACAGAGCCTACGAGCAGTACTTC | CASSFNRAYEQYF
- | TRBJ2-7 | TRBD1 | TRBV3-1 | TGTGCCAGCAGCCAAGGAAGGGACAGTAACTACGAGCAGTACTTC | CASSQGRDSNYEQYF
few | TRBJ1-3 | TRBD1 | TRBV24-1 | TGTGCCACCAGTGACGAGGGACAGTCTGGAAACACCATATATTTT | CATSDEGQSGNTIYF
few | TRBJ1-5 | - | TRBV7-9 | TGTGCCAGCAGCTTATGGGGGGAGCCCCAGCATTTT | CASSLWGEPQHF
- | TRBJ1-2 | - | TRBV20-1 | TGCAGTGCTAATTCCAGGGGAGACTATGGCTACACCTTC | CSANSRGDYGYTF
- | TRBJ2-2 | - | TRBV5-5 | TGTGCCAGCACCCCCACCACAACCGGGGAGCTGTTTTTT | CASTPTTTGELFF
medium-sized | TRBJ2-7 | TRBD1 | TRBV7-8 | TGTGCCAGCAGCCCCGGGACAGCCGACGAGCAGTACTTC | CASSPGTADEQYF
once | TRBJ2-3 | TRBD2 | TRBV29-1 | TGCAGCGTTGAAAATGGGCTAGCGGGAGTAGATACGCAGTATTTT | CSVENGLAGVDTQYF
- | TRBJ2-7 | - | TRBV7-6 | TGTGCCAGCAGCTCCGGCTTCCCGGGAGACCCCTACGAGCAGTACTTC | CASSSGFPGDPYEQYF
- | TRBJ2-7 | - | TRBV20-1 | TGCAGTGCTAGAGATTCGGCAGGGAGCTCCTACGAGCAGTACTTC | CSARDSAGSSYEQYF
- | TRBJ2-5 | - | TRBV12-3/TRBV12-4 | TGTGCCAGCAGTTTAGTCGACACCCTGGGAGAGACCCAGTACTTC | CASSLVDTLGETQYF
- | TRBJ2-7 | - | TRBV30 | TGTGCCTGGAGTGTATCGGTTAGCACCTACGAGCAGTACTTC | CAWSVSVSTYEQYF
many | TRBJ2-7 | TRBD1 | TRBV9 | TGTGCCAGCAGCGTATCCGGACAGGGGACCTACGAGCAGTACTTC | CASSVSGQGTYEQYF
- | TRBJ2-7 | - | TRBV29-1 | TGCAGCGTTGGCCTTGCCAGGGAGAGCTCCTACGAGCAGTACTTC | CSVGLARESSYEQYF
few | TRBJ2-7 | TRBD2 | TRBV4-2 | TGTGCCAGCAGCCGGCGGGGGGCCGCAGAGCAGTACTTC | CASSRRGAAEQYF
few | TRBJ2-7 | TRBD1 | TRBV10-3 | TGTGCCATCAGTTTTTCCCTATCGACAGGGGGCGATCGGCTTAGCTACGAGCAGTACTTC | CAISFSLSTGGDRLSYEQYF
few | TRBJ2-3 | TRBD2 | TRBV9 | TGTGCCAGCAGTACCCCACTAGCGGGGGGCACAGATACGCAGTATTTT | CASSTPLAGGTDTQYF
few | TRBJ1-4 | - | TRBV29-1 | TGCAGCGTTGGTTCGACAGAAGAAAAACTGTTTTTT | CSVGSTEEKLFF
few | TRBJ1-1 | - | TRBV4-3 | TGCGCCAGCAGCCAGGGGAGGGAGTACACTGAAGCTTTCTTT | CASSQGREYTEAFF
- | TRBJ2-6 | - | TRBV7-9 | TGTGCCAGCAGCTCATGGACATCTGGGGCCAACGTCCTGACTTTC | CASSSWTSGANVLTF
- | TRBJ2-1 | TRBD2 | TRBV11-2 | TGTGCCAGCAGCTCCCAGGGCTCGGGACTAGCGAACAATGAGCAGTTCTTC | CASSSQGSGLANNEQFF